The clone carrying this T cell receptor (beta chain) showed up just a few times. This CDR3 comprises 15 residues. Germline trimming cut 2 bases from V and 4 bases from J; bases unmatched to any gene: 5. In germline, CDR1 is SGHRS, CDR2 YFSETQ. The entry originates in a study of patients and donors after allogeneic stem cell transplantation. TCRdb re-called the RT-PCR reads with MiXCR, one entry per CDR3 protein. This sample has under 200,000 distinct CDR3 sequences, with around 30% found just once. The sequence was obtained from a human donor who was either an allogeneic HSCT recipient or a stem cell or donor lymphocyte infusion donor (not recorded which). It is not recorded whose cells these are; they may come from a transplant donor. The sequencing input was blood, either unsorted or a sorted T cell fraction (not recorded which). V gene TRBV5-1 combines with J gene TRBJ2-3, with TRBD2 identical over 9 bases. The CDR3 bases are TGCGCCAGCAGCTTCCTGGCGGGAGGGCCAGATACGCAGTATTTT. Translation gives CASSFLAGGPDTQYF.